This T cell receptor (beta chain) originates from a study of T cell changes during pregnancy in multiple sclerosis. The CDR3 runs 16 residues. Germline V lookup: CDR1 SGHDN, CDR2 FVKESK. Trimming left V 3 bases short and J 1 base short, with 12 bases between. Generated by immunoSEQ multiplex PCR, the TCRdb table keeps only in-frame clones and is missing some. The sample lists approximately 71,000 clones; just over 90% were seen once. The chain combines TRBV14 with TRBJ2-2; D gene ambiguous. This specimen consisted of peripheral blood, obtained in the third trimester of pregnancy. This TCR came from a female donor with multiple sclerosis, enrolled in a pregnancy study. The CDR3 protein is CASSQLMTRNTGELFF. The CDR3 nucleotides read TGTGCCAGCAGCCAGCTCATGACAAGGAACACCGGGGAGCTGTTTTTT.